Here is one T cell receptor (beta chain) with its context. Its matching antigen is unknown. The data belong to a study of identical twins. TCRdb itself ran the 5' RACE reads through MiXCR, one entry per CDR3 protein. Among roughly 230,000 distinct CDR3 sequences listed, approximately 8.3% were seen once. Study-wide results and caveats: For monozygotic twins, models underestimated out-of-frame TCR alpha sharing. Analyses of zero insertions could be partly confounded by invariant MAIT and iNKT cells.

Trimming removed 0 bases at V and 1 base at J, with 7 bases between. This CDR3 is 14 amino acids long. CDR1 and CDR2 (germline): MGHRA, YSYEKL. These data also featured in a second study, about yellow fever vaccine responses in identical twins. That work states: Vaccine T cell responses of twins reportedly seemed partly convergent and partly personalized.

This receptor was identified in a woman aged 18-35 years in good health. Sequenced material: CD8+ T cells sorted from blood. The rearrangement uses TRBV4-1 and TRBJ2-7; D gene unclear. Here the CDR3 reads CASSQDVRSYEQYF. CDR3 nucleotide sequence: TGCGCCAGCAGCCAAGATGTGAGATCCTACGAGCAGTACTTC.